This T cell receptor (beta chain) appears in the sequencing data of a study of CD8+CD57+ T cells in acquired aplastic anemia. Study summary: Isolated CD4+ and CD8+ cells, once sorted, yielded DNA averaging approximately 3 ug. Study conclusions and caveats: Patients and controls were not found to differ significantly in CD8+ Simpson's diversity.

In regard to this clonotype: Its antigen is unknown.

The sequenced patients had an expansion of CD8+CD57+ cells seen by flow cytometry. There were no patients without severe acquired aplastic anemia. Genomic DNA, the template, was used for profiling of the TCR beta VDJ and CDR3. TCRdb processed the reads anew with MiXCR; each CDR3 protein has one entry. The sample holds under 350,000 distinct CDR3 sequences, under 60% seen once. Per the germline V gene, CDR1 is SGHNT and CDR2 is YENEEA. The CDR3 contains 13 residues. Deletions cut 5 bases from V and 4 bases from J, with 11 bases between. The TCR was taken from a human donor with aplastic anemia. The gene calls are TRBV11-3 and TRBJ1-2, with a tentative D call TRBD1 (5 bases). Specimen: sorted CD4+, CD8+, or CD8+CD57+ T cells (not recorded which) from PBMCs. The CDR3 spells CASSTGTFYGYTF. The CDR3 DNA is TGTGCCAGCAGCACCGGGACTTTCTATGGCTACACCTTC.